This is a list of T cell receptor beta chains from one sample in a study of human T cells and chemical hapten exposure. TCRdb ran MiXCR on the RACE reads and lists one entry per CDR3 protein. The top ten clones hold 2.6% of a sample with under 400,000 distinct CDR3 sequences, 4.5% to 5.5% of them seen once. The source was whole blood, collected in connection with sensitization to the hapten diphenylcyclopropenone (DPC). The receptors come from a woman aged 50 to 60 with alopecia areata. Some clones in this sample may be carry-over from other donors' samples. Both conserved end residues are part of each CDR3. Each record gives: CDR3 protein, CDR3 DNA, V gene, J gene, clone size, D gene. A D gene is named only where the DNA matches it firmly. Where a row states a size, it is once, few, many or the class of an expanded clone; other rows omit it.

CASSQVGGSYNEQFF,TGTGCCAGCAGCCAAGTCGGGGGTTCCTACAATGAGCAGTTCTTC,TRBV3-1,TRBJ2-1,many,.
CASSSDISGEAFF,TGTGCCAGCAGCTCCGACATATCCGGTGAAGCTTTCTTT,TRBV12-3/TRBV12-4,TRBJ1-1,few,.
CASSYAPGQGGTEAFF,TGTGCCAGCAGTTACGCCCCGGGACAGGGAGGCACTGAAGCTTTCTTT,TRBV6-6,TRBJ1-1,.,TRBD1
CASSQERGADTGELFF,TGTGCCAGCAGCCAAGAAAGAGGGGCGGACACCGGGGAGCTGTTTTTT,TRBV3-1,TRBJ2-2,many,.
CATSRWVAGANVLTF,TGTGCCACCAGCAGATGGGTGGCTGGGGCCAACGTCCTGACTTTC,TRBV15,TRBJ2-6,few,.
CASSDTITDTQYF,TGCGCCAGCAGCGATACAATCACAGATACGCAGTATTTT,TRBV4-3,TRBJ2-3,many,.
CASSKDPRFF,TGTGCCAGCAGCAAGGACCCACGGTTTTTT,TRBV21-1,TRBJ1-4,.,.
CAISERDTGELFF,TGTGCCATCAGTGAGAGGGACACCGGGGAGCTGTTTTTT,TRBV10-3,TRBJ2-2,many,.
CASSPGGPYGYTF,TGTGCCAGCTCACCAGGTGGACCTTATGGCTACACCTTC,TRBV18,TRBJ1-2,many,.
CASSLRDRGNTEAFF,TGTGCCAGCAGCTTGCGCGACAGGGGGAACACTGAAGCTTTCTTT,TRBV5-4,TRBJ1-1,.,TRBD1